Sequencing of this T cell receptor beta chain was carried out in a study of early T cells in non-severe SARS-CoV-2 infection. Study in general: The study sequenced bulk RNA from unsorted whole blood, with chains unpaired. General observations from the study: Private and CD4 specificities were missed by VDJdb matching, skewed to anti-spike CD8.

Individual cDNA molecules received unique molecular identifiers during library preparation. TCRdb analysed the 5' RACE reads with MiXCR anew, one entry per CDR3 protein. The data show approximately 28,000 distinct CDR3 sequences, less than 6.5% seen once. The table lists this clonotype with many counts. What it binds is unknown. The clonotype comes from an adult who was a healthcare worker with PCR-confirmed SARS-CoV-2 infection or an uninfected control (not recorded which). This sample comprised whole blood, obtained at baseline.

As DNA, the CDR3 is TGTGCCAGCAGTTTACGATGGACAGGGGGGAGTGAGCAGTTCTTC. This sequence encodes CASSLRWTGGSEQFF. The rearrangement links TRBV28 to TRBJ2-1; the match to TRBD1 covers 10 bases. CDR1 is MDHEN and CDR2 is SYDVKM in the germline V gene. The CDR3 has 15 amino acids. V shed 2 bases, J shed 9 bases, and the junction held 7 bases outside the gene matches. Supplemented by reference TRBV28 and TRBJ2-1, the full variable domain reads DVKVTQSSRYLVKRTGEKVFLECVQDMDHENMFWYRQDPGLGLRLIYFSYDVKMKEKGDIPEGYSVSREKKERFSLILESASTNQTSMYLCASSLRWTGGSEQFFGPGTRLTVL.